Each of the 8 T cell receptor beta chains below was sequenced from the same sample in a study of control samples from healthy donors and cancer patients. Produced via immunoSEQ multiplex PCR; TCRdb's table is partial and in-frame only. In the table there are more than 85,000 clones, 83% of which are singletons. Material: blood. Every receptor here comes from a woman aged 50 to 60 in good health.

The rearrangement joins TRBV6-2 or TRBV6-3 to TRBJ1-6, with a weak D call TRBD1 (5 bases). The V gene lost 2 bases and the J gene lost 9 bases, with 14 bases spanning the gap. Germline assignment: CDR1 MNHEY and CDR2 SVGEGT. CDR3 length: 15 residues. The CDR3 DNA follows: TGTGCCAGCAGTTACCGGGACGACGGGAGTTCACCCCTCCACTTT. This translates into CASSYRDDGSSPLHF.

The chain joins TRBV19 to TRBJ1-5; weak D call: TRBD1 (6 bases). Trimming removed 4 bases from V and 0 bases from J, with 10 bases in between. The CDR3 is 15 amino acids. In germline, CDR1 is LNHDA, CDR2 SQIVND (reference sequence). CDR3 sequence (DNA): TGTGCCAGTAGTACTACAGGGTATAGCAATCAGCCCCAGCATTTT. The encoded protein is CASSTTGYSNQPQHF.

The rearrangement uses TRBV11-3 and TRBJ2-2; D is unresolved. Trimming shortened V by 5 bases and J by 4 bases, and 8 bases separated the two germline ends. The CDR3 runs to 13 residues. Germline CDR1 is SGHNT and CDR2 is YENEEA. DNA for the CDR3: TGTGCCAGCAGCATTGACGGCACCGGGGAGCTGTTTTTT. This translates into CASSIDGTGELFF.

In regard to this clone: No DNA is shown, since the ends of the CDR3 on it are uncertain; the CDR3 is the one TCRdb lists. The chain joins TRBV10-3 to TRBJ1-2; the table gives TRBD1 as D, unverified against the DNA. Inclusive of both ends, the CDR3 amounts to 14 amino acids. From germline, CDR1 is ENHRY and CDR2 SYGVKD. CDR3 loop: CAISVAGGSSGHTF.

The CDR3 region has the DNA TGTGCCAGCAGTTTAGCGGGACAGGGCTACACCTTC. Translating it yields CASSLAGQGYTF. The J gene is TRBJ1-2, the V gene TRBV28, with TRBD1 identical over 7 bases. V gave up 2 bases and J gave up 8 bases; unmatched junction bases: 2. Germline loops: CDR1 MDHEN, CDR2 SYDVKM. The CDR3 covers 12 residues.

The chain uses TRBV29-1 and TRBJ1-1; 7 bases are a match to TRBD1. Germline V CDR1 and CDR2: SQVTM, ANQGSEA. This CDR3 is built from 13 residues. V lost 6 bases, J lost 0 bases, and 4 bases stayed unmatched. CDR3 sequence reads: CSVMGQMNTEAFF. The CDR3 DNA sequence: TGCAGCGTGATGGGACAGATGAACACTGAAGCTTTCTTT.

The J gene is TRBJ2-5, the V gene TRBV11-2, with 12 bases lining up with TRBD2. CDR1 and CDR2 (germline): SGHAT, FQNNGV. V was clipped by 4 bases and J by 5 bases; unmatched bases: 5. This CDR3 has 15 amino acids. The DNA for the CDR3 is TGTGCCAGCAGCTCTAGCGGGGGGGCCGGGGAGACCCAGTACTTC. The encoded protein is CASSSSGGAGETQYF.

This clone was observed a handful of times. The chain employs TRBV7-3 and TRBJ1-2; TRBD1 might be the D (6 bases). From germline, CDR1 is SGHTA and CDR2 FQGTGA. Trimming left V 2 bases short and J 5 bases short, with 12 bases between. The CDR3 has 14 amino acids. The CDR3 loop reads CASSLSSGVYGYTF. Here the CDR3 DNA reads TGTGCCAGCAGCTTATCATCAGGGGTATATGGCTACACCTTC.